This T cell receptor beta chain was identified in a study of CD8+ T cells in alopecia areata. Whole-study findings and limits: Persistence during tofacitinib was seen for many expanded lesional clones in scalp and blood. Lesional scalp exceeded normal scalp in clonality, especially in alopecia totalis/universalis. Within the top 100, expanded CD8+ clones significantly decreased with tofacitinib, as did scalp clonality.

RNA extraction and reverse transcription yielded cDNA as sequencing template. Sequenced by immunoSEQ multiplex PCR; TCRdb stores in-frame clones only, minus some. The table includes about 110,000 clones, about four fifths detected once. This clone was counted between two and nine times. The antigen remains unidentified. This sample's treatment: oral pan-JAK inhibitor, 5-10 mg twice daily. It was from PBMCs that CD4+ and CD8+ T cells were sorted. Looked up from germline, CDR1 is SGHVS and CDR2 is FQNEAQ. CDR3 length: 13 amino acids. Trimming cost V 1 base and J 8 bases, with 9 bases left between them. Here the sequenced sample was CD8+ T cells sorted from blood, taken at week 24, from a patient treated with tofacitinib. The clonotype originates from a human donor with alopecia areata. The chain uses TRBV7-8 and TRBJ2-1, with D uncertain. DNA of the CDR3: TGTGCCAGCAGCTTAGAGAACGGGCATGAGCAGTTCTTC. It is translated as CASSLENGHEQFF.